Below, one TCR beta chain is given with its context. The V end lost 3 bases, the J end lost 6 bases, and 11 bases lay between the germline ends. Germline values: CDR1 MNHEY, CDR2 SMNVEV (reference sequence). The CDR3 has 13 residues. The data are from a study of shared clonotypes between healthy human individuals. Assay execution took place at the deep level. Sequencing was performed with immunoSEQ multiplex PCR; in TCRdb, only in-frame clones are kept and a portion is missing. The profile covers 2 million to 2.5 million clones, with roughly 93% appearing a single time and 0.39% taken by the ten largest.

The receptor comes from a man between 18 and 29 years old in good health. Some clones in this sample may be carry-over from other donors' samples. The chain uses TRBV27 and TRBJ2-5; a weak D match, TRBD2 (5 bases). The sequencing input was naive CD4+ T cells from PBMCs. Subset given: CD45RA+ positively selected. This CDR3 reads CASSLERSQTQYF. The CDR3 DNA is TGTGCCAGCAGTTTGGAGCGGAGTCAGACCCAGTACTTC.